Listed below are T cell receptor beta chains from one sample, sequenced in a study of OX40 agonist ivuxolimab in advanced cancers. Clones were sequenced by immunoSEQ multiplex PCR, and TCRdb holds only the in-frame ones, with some missing. Here the sample spans 60,000 to 85,000 clones, under 95% being singletons. This specimen was CD4+ or CD8+ T cells sorted from blood, taken in a trial of the OX40 agonist ivuxolimab. Receptors originate from an adult with an advanced solid tumor such as melanoma, head and neck, liver or kidney cancer. Both conserved end residues are trimmed from each CDR3. Fields, in order: V gene, J gene, CDR3 protein.

TRBV7-9	TRBJ2-6	ASSLDRGSSGANVLT
TRBV21-1	TRBJ2-7	ASRSDGVSGPHLLHEQY
TRBV5-1	NA	ASSPRTVSYEQY
TRBV9	TRBJ2-7	AKRGAGAGSYEQY
TRBV28	TRBJ2-5	ASSLIAGRVQETQY
TRBV15	TRBJ1-2	ATSRAAGNYGYT
TRBV5-1	TRBJ1-2	ASSLAGGPNYGYT
TRBV7-2	TRBJ2-2	ASSLAGGGVGELF
TRBV19	TRBJ2-6	ASRPGLAPGANVLT
TRBV27	TRBJ2-7	ASSYYREYEQY
TRBV10-1	TRBJ2-1	ASSLTTGEQF
TRBV15	TRBJ2-7	ATSREFLSGRAYEQY
TRBV28	TRBJ2-2	ASSLTRAPNTGELF
TRBV19	TRBJ1-2	ASSMDRVYGYT
TRBV27	TRBJ1-5	ASSLDRFGQPQH
TRBV6-5	TRBJ2-4	ASSGDMRGGDIQY
TRBV18	TRBJ2-5	ASSPLTSGIQETQY
TRBV6-5	TRBJ2-2	ASSQSGSNTGELF
TRBV27	TRBJ1-2	ASSLSPPGQITNYGYT
TRBV30	TRBJ2-3	ACRGGGSTQY
TRBV30	TRBJ1-5	AWSVNSNQPQH
TRBV7-2	TRBJ2-2	ASSPTSGFGELF
TRBV25-1	TRBJ1-4	ASSEVQLNEKLF
TRBV29-1	TRBJ2-1	SVSTSGYNEQF
TRBV28	TRBJ2-5	ASYPGQGKVTQY
TRBV11-2	TRBJ2-2	ASSFGTQGAITGELF
TRBV12-5	TRBJ2-7	ASGLPTGVPPAYEQY
TRBV28	TRBJ1-1	ASSLYYRGNTEAF
TRBV30	TRBJ1-3	AWSVWLGNTIY
TRBV28	TRBJ1-4	ASSLFGTGDNEKLF
TRBV6-1	TRBJ1-5	ASYRDTYSNQPQH
TRBV18	TRBJ1-4	ASSPPRGLRNEKLF
TRBV21-1	TRBJ2-1	ASSHLPEDEQF
TRBV21-1	TRBJ2-3	ASSRTSGPAHNTQY
TRBV7-2	TRBJ2-6	ASSSENSGANVLT
TRBV27	TRBJ2-1	ASSLSKTSGTYNEQF
TRBV6-5	TRBJ1-1	ASKELNTEAF
TRBV10-1	TRBJ2-7	ASSESVGQGADEQY
TRBV28	TRBJ1-2	ASSPGQRTNYGYT
TRBV29-1	TRBJ2-1	SGIPAPGGNEQF
TRBV2	TRBJ2-1	ASRDSPGELKQF
TRBV30	TRBJ1-2	AGQGNYGYT
TRBV5-4	TRBJ1-6	ASTLSPGSNSPLH
TRBV6-5	TRBJ2-7	ASSPSGFGSYEQY
TRBV7-2	TRBJ2-1	ASSHVTEGNEQF
TRBV5-1	TRBJ1-5	ASSLEGQGAQPQH
TRBV19	TRBJ1-2	ASSIPWDSYGYT
TRBV2	NA	ASSEGPQGSYEQY
TRBV6-6	TRBJ2-5	ASSLLAGLPQETQY
TRBV11-2	TRBJ2-1	ASSPTGTPFVEQF
TRBV4-2	TRBJ2-1	ASNMELSSYNEQF
TRBV27	TRBJ1-4	ASMRNSRGVSWEKLF
TRBV5-1	TRBJ2-2	ASSAGTSGGGQLF
TRBV7-9	TRBJ1-2	ASSLVSRVEGYT
TRBV6-5	TRBJ2-7	ASSWGTSPLY